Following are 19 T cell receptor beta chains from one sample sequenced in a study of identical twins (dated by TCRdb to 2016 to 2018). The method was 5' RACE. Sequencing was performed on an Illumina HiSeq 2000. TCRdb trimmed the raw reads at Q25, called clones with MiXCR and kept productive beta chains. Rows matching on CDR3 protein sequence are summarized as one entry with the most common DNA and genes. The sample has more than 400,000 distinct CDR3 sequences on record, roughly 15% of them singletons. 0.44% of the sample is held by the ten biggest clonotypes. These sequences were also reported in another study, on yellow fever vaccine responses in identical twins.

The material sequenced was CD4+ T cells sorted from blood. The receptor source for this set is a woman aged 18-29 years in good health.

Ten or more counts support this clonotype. In DNA, the CDR3 is TGTGCCAGCAGTTTAACCGGTCTGGGCGGCTACACCTTC. Translation: CASSLTGLGGYTF. The J gene is TRBJ1-2, the V gene TRBV12-3 or TRBV12-4; D remains unclear. The V end lost 2 bases, the J end lost 8 bases, and 12 bases lay between the germline ends. There are 13 residues in the CDR3.

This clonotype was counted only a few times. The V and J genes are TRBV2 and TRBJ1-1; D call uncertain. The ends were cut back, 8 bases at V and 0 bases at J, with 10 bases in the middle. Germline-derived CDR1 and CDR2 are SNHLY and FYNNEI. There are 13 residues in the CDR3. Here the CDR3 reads CASERNMNTEAFF. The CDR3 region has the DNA TGTGCCAGCGAAAGAAACATGAACACTGAAGCTTTCTTT. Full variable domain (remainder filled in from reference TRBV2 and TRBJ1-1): EPEVTQTPSHQVTQMGQEVILRCVPISNHLYFYWYRQILGQKVEFLVSFYNNEISEKSEIFDDQFSVERPDGSNFTLKIRSTKLEDSAMYFCASERNMNTEAFFGQGTRLTVV.

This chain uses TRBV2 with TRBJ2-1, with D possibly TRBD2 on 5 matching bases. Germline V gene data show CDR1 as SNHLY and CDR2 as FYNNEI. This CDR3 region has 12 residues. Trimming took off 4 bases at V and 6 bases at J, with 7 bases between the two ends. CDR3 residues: CASSGLANEQFF. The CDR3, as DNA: TGTGCCAGCAGTGGCCTAGCCAATGAGCAGTTCTTC. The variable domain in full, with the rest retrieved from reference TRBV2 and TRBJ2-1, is EPEVTQTPSHQVTQMGQEVILRCVPISNHLYFYWYRQILGQKVEFLVSFYNNEISEKSEIFDDQFSVERPDGSNFTLKIRSTKLEDSAMYFCASSGLANEQFFGPGTRLTVL.

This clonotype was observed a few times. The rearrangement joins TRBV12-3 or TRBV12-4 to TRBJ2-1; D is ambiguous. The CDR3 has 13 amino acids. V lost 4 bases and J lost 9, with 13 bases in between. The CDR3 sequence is CASSSSWGGEQFF. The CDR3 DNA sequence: TGTGCCAGCAGTTCCTCGTGGGGTGGTGAGCAGTTCTTC.

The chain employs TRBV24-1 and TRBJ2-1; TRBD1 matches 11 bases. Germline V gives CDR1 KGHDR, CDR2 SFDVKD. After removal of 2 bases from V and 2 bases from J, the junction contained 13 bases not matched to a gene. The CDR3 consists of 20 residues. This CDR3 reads CATSDSTGTGGLRAYNEQFF. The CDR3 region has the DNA TGTGCCACCAGTGATTCCACCGGGACAGGGGGACTCCGGGCCTACAATGAGCAGTTCTTC.

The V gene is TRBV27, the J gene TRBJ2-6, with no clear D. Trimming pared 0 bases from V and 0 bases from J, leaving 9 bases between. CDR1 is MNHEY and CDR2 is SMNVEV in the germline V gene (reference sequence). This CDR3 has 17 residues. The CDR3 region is CASSLSGSFSGANVLTF. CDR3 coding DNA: TGTGCCAGCAGTTTATCTGGCAGTTTCTCTGGGGCCAACGTCCTGACTTTC.

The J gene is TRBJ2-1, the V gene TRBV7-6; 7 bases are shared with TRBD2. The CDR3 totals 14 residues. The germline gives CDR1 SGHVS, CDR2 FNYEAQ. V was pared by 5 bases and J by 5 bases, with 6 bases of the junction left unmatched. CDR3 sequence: CASSNPGGHNEQFF. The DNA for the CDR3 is TGTGCCAGCAGCAACCCGGGGGGACACAATGAGCAGTTCTTC.

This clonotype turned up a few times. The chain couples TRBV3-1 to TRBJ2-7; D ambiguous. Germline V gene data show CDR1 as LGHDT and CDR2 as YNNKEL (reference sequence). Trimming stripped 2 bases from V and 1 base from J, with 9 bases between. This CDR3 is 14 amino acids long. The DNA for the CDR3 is TGTGCCAGCAGCCAAAGCTGGGATTCCTACGAGCAGTACTTC. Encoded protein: CASSQSWDSYEQYF.

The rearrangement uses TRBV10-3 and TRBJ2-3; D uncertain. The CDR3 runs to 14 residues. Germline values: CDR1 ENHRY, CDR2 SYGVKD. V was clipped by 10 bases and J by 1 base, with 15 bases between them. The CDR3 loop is CASKGALGTDTQYF. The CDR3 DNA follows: TGTGCCAGCAAGGGCGCCCTCGGCACAGATACGCAGTATTTT.

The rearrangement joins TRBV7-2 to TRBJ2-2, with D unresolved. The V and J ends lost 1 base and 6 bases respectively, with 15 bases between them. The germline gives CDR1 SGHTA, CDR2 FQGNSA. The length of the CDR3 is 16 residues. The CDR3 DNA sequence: TGTGCCAGCAGCTTAGTGGTCCCCCCGGTCTCCGGGGAGCTGTTTTTT. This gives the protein CASSLVVPPVSGELFF. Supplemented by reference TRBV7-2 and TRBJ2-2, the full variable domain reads GAGVSQSPSNKVTEKGKDVELRCDPISGHTALYWYRQSLGQGLEFLIYFQGNSAPDKSGLPSDRFSAERTGGSVSTLTIQRTQQEDSAVYLCASSLVVPPVSGELFFGEGSRLTVL.

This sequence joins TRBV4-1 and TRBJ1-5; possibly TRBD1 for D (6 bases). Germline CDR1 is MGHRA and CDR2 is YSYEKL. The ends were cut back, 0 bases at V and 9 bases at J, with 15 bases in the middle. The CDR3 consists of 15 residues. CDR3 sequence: CASSQDGQGSRPQHF. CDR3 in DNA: TGCGCCAGCAGCCAAGACGGCCAGGGGAGCCGGCCCCAGCATTTT.

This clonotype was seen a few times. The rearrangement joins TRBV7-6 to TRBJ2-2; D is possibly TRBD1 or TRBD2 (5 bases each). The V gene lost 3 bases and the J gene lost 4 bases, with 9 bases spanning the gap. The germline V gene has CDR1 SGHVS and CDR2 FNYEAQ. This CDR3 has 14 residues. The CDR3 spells CASSLKGSTGELFF. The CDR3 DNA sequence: TGTGCCAGCAGCTTGAAGGGGAGCACCGGGGAGCTGTTTTTT.

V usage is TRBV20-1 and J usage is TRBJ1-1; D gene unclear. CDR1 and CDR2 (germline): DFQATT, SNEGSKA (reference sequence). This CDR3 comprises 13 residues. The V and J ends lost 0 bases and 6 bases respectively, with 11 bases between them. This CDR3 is CSARERNRAEAFF. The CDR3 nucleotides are TGCAGTGCTAGAGAAAGGAATCGCGCTGAAGCTTTCTTT.

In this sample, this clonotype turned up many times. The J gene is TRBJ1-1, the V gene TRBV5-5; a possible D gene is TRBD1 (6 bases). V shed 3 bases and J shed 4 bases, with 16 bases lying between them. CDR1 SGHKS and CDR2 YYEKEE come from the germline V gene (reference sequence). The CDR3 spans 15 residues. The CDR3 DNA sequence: TGTGCCAGCAGCTACGAACAGGGAATTAGCACTGAAGCTTTCTTT. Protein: CASSYEQGISTEAFF.

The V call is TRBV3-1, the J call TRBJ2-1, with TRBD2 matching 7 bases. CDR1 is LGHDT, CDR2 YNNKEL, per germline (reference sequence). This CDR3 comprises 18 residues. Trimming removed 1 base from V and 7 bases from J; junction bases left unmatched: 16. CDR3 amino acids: CASSQAGLIEGRKNEQFF. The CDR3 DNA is TGTGCCAGCAGCCAAGCGGGACTAATCGAGGGCCGAAAGAATGAGCAGTTCTTC.

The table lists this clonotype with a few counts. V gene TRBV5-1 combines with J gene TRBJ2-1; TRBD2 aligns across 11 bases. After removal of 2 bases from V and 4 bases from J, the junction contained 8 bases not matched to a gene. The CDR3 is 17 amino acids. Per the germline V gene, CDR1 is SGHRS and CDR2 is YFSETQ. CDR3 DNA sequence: TGCGCCAGCAGCTTTGCCTCGACTAGCGGGGCTTACAATGAGCAGTTCTTC. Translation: CASSFASTSGAYNEQFF.

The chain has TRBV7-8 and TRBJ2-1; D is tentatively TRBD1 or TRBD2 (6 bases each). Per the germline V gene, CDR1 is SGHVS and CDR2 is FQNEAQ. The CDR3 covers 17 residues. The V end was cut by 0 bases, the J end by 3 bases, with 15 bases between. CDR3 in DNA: TGTGCCAGCAGCTTAGCACAGGGAGGAACCAACTACAATGAGCAGTTCTTC. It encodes CASSLAQGGTNYNEQFF.

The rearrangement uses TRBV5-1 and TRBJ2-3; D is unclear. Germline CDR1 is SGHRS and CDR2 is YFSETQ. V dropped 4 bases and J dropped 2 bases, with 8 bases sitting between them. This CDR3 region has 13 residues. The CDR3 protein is CASSESHTDTQYF. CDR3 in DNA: TGCGCCAGCAGCGAGTCCCACACAGATACGCAGTATTTT.

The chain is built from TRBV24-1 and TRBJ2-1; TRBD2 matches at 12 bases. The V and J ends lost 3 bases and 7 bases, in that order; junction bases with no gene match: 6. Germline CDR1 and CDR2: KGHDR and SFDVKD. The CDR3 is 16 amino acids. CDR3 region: CATSDPVLAGGNEQFF. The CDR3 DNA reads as TGTGCCACCAGTGATCCCGTCCTAGCGGGGGGGAATGAGCAGTTCTTC.